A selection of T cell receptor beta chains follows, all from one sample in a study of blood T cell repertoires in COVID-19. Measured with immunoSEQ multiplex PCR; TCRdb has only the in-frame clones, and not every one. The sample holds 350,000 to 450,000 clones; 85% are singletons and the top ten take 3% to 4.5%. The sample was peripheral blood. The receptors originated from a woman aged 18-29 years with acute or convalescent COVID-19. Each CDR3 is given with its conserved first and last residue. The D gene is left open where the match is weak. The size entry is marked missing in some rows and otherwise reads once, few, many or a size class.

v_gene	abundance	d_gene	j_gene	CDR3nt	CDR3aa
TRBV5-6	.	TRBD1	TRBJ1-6	TGTGCCAGCAGCTTTGGACAGGGGCATTCACCCCTCCACTTT	CASSFGQGHSPLHF
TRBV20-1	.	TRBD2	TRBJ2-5	TGCAGTGCTAGTAGGAGTAGCGGGAGACCACAAGAGACCCAGTACTTC	CSASRSSGRPQETQYF
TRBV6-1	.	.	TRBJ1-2	TGTGCCAGCAGTGAAGCTTGGGGGGGGAGTGGCTATGGCTACACCTTC	CASSEAWGGSGYGYTF
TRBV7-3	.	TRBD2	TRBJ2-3	TGTGCCAGCAGCTCAGCGGGGGGGATGACAGATACGCAGTATTTT	CASSSAGGMTDTQYF
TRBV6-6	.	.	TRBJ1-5	TGTGCCAGCAGTTACTCGGCAGGGCGAAGCAATCAGCCCCAGCATTTT	CASSYSAGRSNQPQHF
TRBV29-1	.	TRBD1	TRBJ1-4	TGCAGCGTTGAGGGACAGTCTAATGAAAAACTGTTTTTT	CSVEGQSNEKLFF
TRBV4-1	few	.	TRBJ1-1	TGCGCCAGCAGCCAGGGAGCCACTGAAGCTTTCTTT	CASSQGATEAFF
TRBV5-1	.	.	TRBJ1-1	TGCGCCAGCACAGTCGGGGGAGAAGCTTTCTTT	CASTVGGEAFF
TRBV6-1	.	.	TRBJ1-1	TGTGCCAGCAGTGAAAGCGTAGGGGTCGCTTCTGAAGCTTTCTTT	CASSESVGVASEAFF
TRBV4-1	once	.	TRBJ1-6	TGCGCCAGCAGCCAAGATGGGCTCCCTTATAATTCACCCCTCCACTTT	CASSQDGLPYNSPLHF
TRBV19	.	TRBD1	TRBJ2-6	TGTGCCAGTCAAAGGACAGGGGGCGCCTCAGGGGCCAACGTCCTGACTTTC	CASQRTGGASGANVLTF
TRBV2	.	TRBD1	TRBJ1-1	TGTGCCGGACACCGACAGGGAATGAACACTGAAGCTTTCTTT	CAGHRQGMNTEAFF
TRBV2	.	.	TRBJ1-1	TGTGCCAGCATCAGCAGGGGTCTGAACACTGAAGCTTTCTTT	CASISRGLNTEAFF
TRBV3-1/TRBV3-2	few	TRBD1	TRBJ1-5	TGTGCCAGCAGCCTTGAAGGGGGCTTGGAGAATAGCAATCAGCCCCAGCATTTT	CASSLEGGLENSNQPQHF
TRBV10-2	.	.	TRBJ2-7	TGCGCCAGCAGTGAGGCTAGCTTGTGGGACGAGCAGTACTTC	CASSEASLWDEQYF
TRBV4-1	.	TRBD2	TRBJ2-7	TGCGCCAGCAGCCAAGATGGGAGGGTGTACGAGCAGTACTTC	CASSQDGRVYEQYF
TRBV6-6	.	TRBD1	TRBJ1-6	TGTGCCAGCGGATCCGGGACAGCTAATTCACCCCTCCACTTT	CASGSGTANSPLHF
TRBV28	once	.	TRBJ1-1	TGTGCCAGCAGCTCGAACACTGAAGCTTTCTTT	CASSSNTEAFF
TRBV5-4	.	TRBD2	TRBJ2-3	TGTGCCAGCAGCTTAGAGCGGGGGAGCACAGATACGCAGTATTTT	CASSLERGSTDTQYF
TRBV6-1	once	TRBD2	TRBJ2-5	TGTGCCAGCAGTGAGGCTAGCGGGGGGGCTGAGGAGACCCAGTACTTC	CASSEASGGAEETQYF
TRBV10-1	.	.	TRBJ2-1	TGCGCCAGCAGTGTTCCAGGTTCGAATGAGCAGTTCTTC	CASSVPGSNEQFF
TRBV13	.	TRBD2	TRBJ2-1	TGTGCCAGCAGTATCCTGGGACTAGTAGAAGATGAGCAGTTCTTC	CASSILGLVEDEQFF
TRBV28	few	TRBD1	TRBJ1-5	TGTGCCAGCAGTGCCGGGACAGGGAACTATCAGCCCCAGCATTTT	CASSAGTGNYQPQHF
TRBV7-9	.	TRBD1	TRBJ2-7	TGTGCCAGCAGCCCCGGACAGGGCATCGACGAGCAGTACTTC	CASSPGQGIDEQYF
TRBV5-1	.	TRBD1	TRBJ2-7	TGCGCCAGCAGCTGGGGACAGTCCTACGAGCAGTACTTC	CASSWGQSYEQYF
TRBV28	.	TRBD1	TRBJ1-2	TGTGCCAGCAGTAAGGGCGGGACAGGGGATTCTTACTTC	CASSKGGTGDSYF
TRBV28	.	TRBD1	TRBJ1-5	TGTGCCAGCTATGACAGGGGTAATCAGCCCCAGCATTTT	CASYDRGNQPQHF